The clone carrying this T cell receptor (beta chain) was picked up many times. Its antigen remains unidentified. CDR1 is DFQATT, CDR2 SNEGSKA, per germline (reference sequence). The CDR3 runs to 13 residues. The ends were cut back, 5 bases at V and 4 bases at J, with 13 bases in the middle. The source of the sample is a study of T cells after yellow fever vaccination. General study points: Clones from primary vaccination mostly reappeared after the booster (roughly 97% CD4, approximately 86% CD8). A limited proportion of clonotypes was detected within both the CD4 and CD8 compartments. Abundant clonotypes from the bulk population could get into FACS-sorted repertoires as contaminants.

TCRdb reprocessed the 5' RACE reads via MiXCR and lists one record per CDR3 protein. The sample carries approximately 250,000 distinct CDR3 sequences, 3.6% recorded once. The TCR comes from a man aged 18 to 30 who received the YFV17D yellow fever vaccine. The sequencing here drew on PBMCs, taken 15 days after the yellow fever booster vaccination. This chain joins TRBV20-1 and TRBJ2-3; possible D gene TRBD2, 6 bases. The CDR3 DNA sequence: TGCAGTGCTCATACGTCGGGGGCAGATACGCAGTATTTT. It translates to CSAHTSGADTQYF.